This entry lists 32 T cell receptor beta chains sequenced from one sample in a study of blood T cell repertoires in COVID-19. Profiling relied on immunoSEQ multiplex PCR, and the TCRdb table lists in-frame clones only, not all of them. The sample lists 300,000 to 350,000 clones, 80% to 90% occurring once. Sequencing was done on a sample of PBMCs or T cells enriched from blood (not recorded which). All receptors come from a man younger than 45 who had recovered from COVID-19.

This chain joins TRBV10-3 and TRBJ2-1; unclear D gene. The CDR3 has 14 residues. V lost 7 bases and J 1 base, leaving 11 bases between the germline ends. Germline V gene data show CDR1 as ENHRY and CDR2 as SYGVKD. The CDR3 nucleotides are TGTGCCATCACCTCCGGGTTTTCCTACAATGAGCAGTTCTTC. Its protein product is CAITSGFSYNEQFF.

This clone was observed a handful of times. The chain combines TRBV6-4 with TRBJ2-1, with 10 bases aligning to TRBD2. The length of the CDR3 is 15 residues. The ends lost 3 bases at V and 5 bases at J; junction bases unmatched: 4. The germline V gene encodes CDR1 MRHNA and CDR2 SNTAGT. The CDR3 loop reads CASSERLAGDNEQFF. The CDR3 coding sequence is TGTGCCAGCAGTGAAAGGCTAGCGGGGGACAATGAGCAGTTCTTC.

V usage is TRBV27 and J usage is TRBJ2-7; 8 nucleotides match TRBD1. The CDR3 has 14 amino acids. V was clipped by 3 bases and J by 6 bases; unmatched bases: 7. The germline V gene has CDR1 MNHEY and CDR2 SMNVEV (reference sequence). The CDR3 coding sequence is TGTGCCAGCAGTTTGGGGACAGGCTTGAGCGAGCAGTACTTC. It encodes CASSLGTGLSEQYF.

This chain uses TRBV7-6 with TRBJ2-1; weak D call: TRBD2 (5 bases). This CDR3 region has 18 residues. From germline, CDR1 is SGHVS and CDR2 FNYEAQ. Trimming left V 1 base short and J 4 bases short, with 20 bases between. CDR3 protein: CASSLEVLSGKSYNEQFF. CDR3 DNA sequence: TGTGCCAGCAGCTTAGAAGTTTTGTCGGGGAAGTCTTACAATGAGCAGTTCTTC.

The genes are TRBV11-2 and TRBJ2-2; perhaps TRBD1 as D (5 bases). Per the germline V gene, CDR1 is SGHAT and CDR2 is FQNNGV. Trimming removed 5 bases at V and 1 base at J, with 11 bases between. The CDR3 is 15 residues long. The CDR3 DNA reads as TGTGCCAGCAGCCCAGGGCGTTTGAACACCGGGGAGCTGTTTTTT. Residues: CASSPGRLNTGELFF.

V is TRBV10-2 and J is TRBJ2-3; perhaps TRBD1 as D (5 bases). Germline lookup yields CDR1 WSHSY and CDR2 SAAADI. V was trimmed by 0 bases and J by 5 bases, leaving 9 bases between them. The CDR3 spans 14 residues. CDR3 loop: CASSESRVVDTQYF. DNA of the CDR3: TGCGCCAGCAGTGAGTCCAGGGTGGTAGATACGCAGTATTTT.

This clone was recorded once. The CDR3 sequence: CASRVTQGRGGELFF. The CDR3 region has the DNA TGTGCCAGCAGAGTGACACAGGGTCGCGGCGGGGAGCTGTTTTTT. This sequence joins TRBV6-4 and TRBJ2-2; tentative D call: TRBD1 (6 bases). The CDR3 sequence is 15 residues long. The V gene lost 6 bases and the J gene lost 7 bases, with 18 bases spanning the gap. Germline CDR1 MRHNA, CDR2 SNTAGT.

The chain has TRBV12-3 or TRBV12-4 and TRBJ1-3; weak D call: TRBD1 (5 bases). The length of the CDR3 is 12 residues. Deletions cut 4 bases from V and 7 bases from J, with 8 bases between. CDR3 DNA sequence: TGTGCCAGCAGTTCGACAGCGAACACCATATATTTT. Its translation is CASSSTANTIYF.

The V gene is TRBV10-1, the J gene TRBJ2-7; 8 bases agree with TRBD1. The CDR3 has 13 residues. Germline trimming cut 5 bases from V and 6 bases from J; bases unmatched to any gene: 6. Germline loops: CDR1 WNHNN, CDR2 SYGVQD (reference sequence). CDR3 coding DNA: TGCGCCAGCAGTCAGGACAGGGCCGGCGAGCAGTACTTC. Its protein is CASSQDRAGEQYF.

The rearrangement uses TRBV29-1 and TRBJ2-1, with TRBD2 matching 13 bases. The CDR3 runs to 15 residues. V dropped 6 bases and J dropped 6; count of bases not matched to a gene: 8. Germline-derived CDR1 and CDR2 are SQVTM and ANQGSEA. The CDR3 spells CSVPLGLAGSNEQFF. In nucleotides, the CDR3 is TGCAGCGTACCCTTGGGACTAGCGGGGAGCAATGAGCAGTTCTTC.

The rearrangement uses TRBV5-1 and TRBJ2-2; tentatively, D is TRBD1 (5 bases). V gave up 0 bases and J gave up 5 bases, with 11 bases separating them. The CDR3 sequence is 15 residues long. Germline CDR1 SGHRS, CDR2 YFSETQ. CDR3 DNA sequence: TGCGCCAGCAGCTTGGGTGACAGTATGACCGGGGAGCTGTTTTTT. This encodes CASSLGDSMTGELFF. The whole variable domain, filled in from reference TRBV5-1 and TRBJ2-2, reads KAGVTQTPRYLIKTRGQQVTLSCSPISGHRSVSWYQQTPGQGLQFLFEYFSETQRNKGNFPGRFSGRQFSNSRSEMNVSTLELGDSALYLCASSLGDSMTGELFFGEGSRLTVL.

The chain couples TRBV12-3 or TRBV12-4 to TRBJ2-3; D is ambiguous. The CDR3 runs 13 residues. Trimming took 3 bases from V and 5 from J, leaving 9 bases between them. This chain's CDR3 is CASSFSGLDTQYF. The CDR3 DNA is TGTGCCAGCAGTTTCTCAGGCCTAGATACGCAGTATTTT.

V is TRBV6-2 or TRBV6-3 and J is TRBJ1-2, with D uncertain. Trimming left V 5 bases short and J 6 bases short, with 7 bases between. Germline-derived CDR1 and CDR2 are MNHEY and SVGEGT. The CDR3 is made up of 11 amino acids. The CDR3 sequence is CASSQTNGYTF. CDR3 coding DNA: TGTGCCAGCAGTCAAACAAATGGCTACACCTTC.

The rearrangement uses TRBV3-1 (or the pseudogene TRBV3-2) and TRBJ2-7; no clear D. The CDR3 is 15 amino acids. Trimming took 3 bases from V and 7 from J, leaving 19 bases between them. Germline V gene data show CDR1 as LGHDT and CDR2 as YNNKEL (reference sequence). CDR3 loop: CASSHGIENVREQYF. For the CDR3, the DNA is TGTGCCAGCAGCCACGGAATAGAGAACGTGAGGGAGCAGTACTTC.

V is TRBV5-1 and J is TRBJ2-7; D is unclear. Germline V CDR1 and CDR2: SGHRS, YFSETQ. Trimming stripped 0 bases from V and 4 bases from J, with 8 bases between. There are 13 residues in the CDR3. The CDR3 reads CASSLALEYEQYF. Written as DNA, the CDR3 is TGCGCCAGCAGCTTGGCCTTAGAATACGAGCAGTACTTC.

This chain links TRBV5-4 with TRBJ2-7, with 11 bases lining up with TRBD2. In germline, CDR1 is SGHNT, CDR2 YYREEE (reference sequence). The CDR3 spans 15 residues. The V gene end was trimmed by 2 bases and the J gene end by 5 bases; junction bases not matched to a gene: 6. Here the CDR3 reads CASSFSGGVPDEQYF. The CDR3, as DNA: TGTGCCAGCAGCTTTAGCGGGGGGGTCCCGGACGAGCAGTACTTC.

The V call is TRBV2, the J call TRBJ2-3; a possible D gene is TRBD1 (5 bases). Per germline, CDR1 SNHLY and CDR2 FYNNEI. Between the trimmed V and J ends, which lost 4 bases and 2 bases, there was a span of 10 bases. This CDR3 has 14 residues. The CDR3 nucleotides read TGTGCCAGCAGTGGGGGCCATATCACAGATACGCAGTATTTT. This sequence encodes CASSGGHITDTQYF. The variable domain in full, completed from reference TRBV2 and TRBJ2-3, reads EPEVTQTPSHQVTQMGQEVILRCVPISNHLYFYWYRQILGQKVEFLVSFYNNEISEKSEIFDDQFSVERPDGSNFTLKIRSTKLEDSAMYFCASSGGHITDTQYFGPGTRLTVL.

The chain uses TRBV9 and TRBJ2-2; a possible D gene is TRBD1 (6 bases). Per the germline V gene, CDR1 is SGDLS and CDR2 is YYNGEE. CDR3 length equals 13 residues. V was cut by 4 bases and J by 7 bases, with 11 bases left in between. CDR3 sequence (DNA): TGTGCCAGCAGCCCGCGACAGGACGGGGAGCTGTTTTTT. This encodes CASSPRQDGELFF.

The chain recombines TRBV10-1 with TRBJ2-1; TRBD2 matches at 14 bases. The V and J ends lost 10 bases and 0 bases, in that order; junction bases with no gene match: 20. Germline V CDR1 and CDR2: WNHNN, SYGVQD (reference sequence). The CDR3 contains 21 residues. The chain's CDR3 is CATSPGLAGAKPKRSYNEQFF. The CDR3 coding sequence is TGCGCCACCTCCCCGGGACTAGCGGGGGCCAAACCAAAACGCTCCTACAATGAGCAGTTCTTC.

The V call is TRBV25-1, the J call TRBJ1-1; D may be TRBD1 (6 bases). The CDR3 is 16 amino acids. Per germline, CDR1 MGHDK and CDR2 SYGVNS. V lost 3 bases to trimming and J lost 1 base, with 15 bases between them. DNA of the CDR3: TGTGCCAGCAGTGACCCTTGGGGGGGGGCGAACACTGAAGCTTTCTTT. The encoded protein is CASSDPWGGANTEAFF.

The chain links TRBV6-5 to TRBJ1-6; 8 bases align to TRBD1. Trimming removed 4 bases from V and 7 bases from J; junction bases left unmatched: 3. From germline, CDR1 is MNHEY and CDR2 SVGAGI. This CDR3 region has 14 residues. CDR3 DNA sequence: TGTGCCAGCAGTTCTGACAGGGGAAATTCACCCCTCCACTTT. Protein sequence: CASSSDRGNSPLHF.

This clone was seen a single time. The J gene is TRBJ2-1, the V gene TRBV9; possibly TRBD2 for D (7 bases). CDR1 is SGDLS, CDR2 YYNGEE, per germline. The V and J ends lost 0 bases and 14 bases respectively, with 15 bases between them. This CDR3 contains 13 residues. CDR3: CASSVEGGRGEFF. In DNA form, the CDR3 reads TGTGCCAGCAGCGTAGAGGGGGGGCGAGGGGAGTTCTTC.

The V gene is TRBV18, the J gene TRBJ1-6; D remains unclear. The CDR3 covers 13 residues. Germline CDR1 KGHSH, CDR2 LQKENI. Trimming pared 6 bases from V and 9 bases from J, leaving 12 bases between. The CDR3 is CASSPSGPSPLHF. For the CDR3, the DNA is TGTGCCAGCTCTCCCTCAGGTCCTTCACCCCTCCACTTT.

The rearrangement uses TRBV4-2 and TRBJ2-6; 7 nucleotides agree with TRBD2. Looked up from germline, CDR1 is LGHNA and CDR2 is YNFKEQ. J lost 2 bases, V lost 0 bases, and 1 base had no gene match. There are 16 residues in the CDR3. CDR3 region: CASSQDGGAGANVLTF. The CDR3 nucleotides read TGTGCCAGCAGCCAAGATGGGGGGGCTGGGGCCAACGTCCTGACTTTC.

This sequence joins TRBV5-4 and TRBJ2-1; 10 positions agree with TRBD1. CDR1 is SGHNT and CDR2 is YYREEE in the germline V gene (reference sequence). With 2 bases clipped from V and 10 bases from J, the junction kept 6 bases outside the gene matches. The CDR3 runs 14 residues. The CDR3 region is CASSFPGTGDEQFF. In nucleotides, the CDR3 is TGTGCCAGCAGCTTTCCAGGGACAGGGGACGAGCAGTTCTTC.

CDR3 nucleotide sequence: TGTGCCAGTATCCGGGACCGGAGGGCTGACGAAGCTTTCTTT. Its protein product is CASIRDRRADEAFF. The rearrangement joins TRBV19 to TRBJ1-1; a possible D gene is TRBD1 (5 bases). The CDR3 runs 14 residues. From germline, CDR1 is LNHDA and CDR2 SQIVND (reference sequence). V lost 7 bases and J lost 8, with 20 bases in between.

The chain couples TRBV19 to TRBJ1-6; D is possibly TRBD1 (5 bases). The V gene's germline CDR1 is LNHDA and CDR2 SQIVND (reference sequence). The CDR3 covers 14 residues. Trimming took 6 bases from V and 7 from J, leaving 13 bases between them. The CDR3 bases are TGTGCCAGTAGAGACGAAACAGGAAATTCACCCCTCCACTTT. Its translation is CASRDETGNSPLHF.

The sample holds one count of this clone. The chain combines TRBV2 with TRBJ2-7; TRBD1 aligns across 7 bases. The germline V gene has CDR1 SNHLY and CDR2 FYNNEI. CDR3 length equals 14 residues. V was pared by 7 bases and J by 1 base, with 7 bases of the junction left unmatched. CDR3 protein: CASIGRGFSYEQYF. CDR3 DNA sequence: TGTGCCAGCATAGGCAGGGGGTTTTCCTACGAGCAGTACTTC.

This clone was seen more than once but under ten times. This chain joins TRBV4-1 and TRBJ1-1; no clear D. The V gene's germline CDR1 is MGHRA and CDR2 YSYEKL. Trimming pared 2 bases from V and 0 bases from J, leaving 13 bases between. The CDR3 contains 16 residues. DNA for the CDR3: TGCGCCAGCAGCCAAAGAACAGAATACATGAACACTGAAGCTTTCTTT. As protein: CASSQRTEYMNTEAFF.

This clone showed up just once. The rearrangement joins TRBV27 to TRBJ1-5; the D is unclear. Germline V gene sequence: CDR1 MNHEY, CDR2 SMNVEV (reference sequence). V lost 6 bases to trimming and J lost 9 bases, with 15 bases between them. This CDR3 is built from 13 residues. CDR3 protein: CASRNDGLSPQHF. Here the CDR3 DNA reads TGTGCCAGCAGAAACGACGGGTTGTCGCCCCAGCATTTT.

This chain uses TRBV5-1 with TRBJ2-2, with 7 bases that match TRBD1. This CDR3 is 16 amino acids long. CDR1 is SGHRS, CDR2 YFSETQ, per germline. After removal of 3 bases from V and 1 base from J, the junction contained 6 bases not matched to a gene. The CDR3 sequence: CASSYSGTENTGELFF. For the CDR3, the DNA is TGCGCCAGCAGCTACTCCGGGACAGAGAACACCGGGGAGCTGTTTTTT. Supplemented by reference TRBV5-1 and TRBJ2-2, the full variable domain reads KAGVTQTPRYLIKTRGQQVTLSCSPISGHRSVSWYQQTPGQGLQFLFEYFSETQRNKGNFPGRFSGRQFSNSRSEMNVSTLELGDSALYLCASSYSGTENTGELFFGEGSRLTVL.

The rearrangement links TRBV5-1 to TRBJ2-3; TRBD2 agrees at 12 bases. The germline V gene has CDR1 SGHRS and CDR2 YFSETQ. Trimming removed 4 bases from V and 5 bases from J; junction bases left unmatched: 11. This CDR3 contains 17 residues. CDR3 in amino acids: CASSLGLAGGPGDTQYF. DNA for the CDR3: TGCGCCAGCAGCCTGGGGCTAGCGGGGGGGCCGGGAGATACGCAGTATTTT.